This T cell receptor (beta chain) was sequenced in a study of vaccination and CD4 T cells after COVID-19. Study details: Recovered-phase convalescent patients showed SARS-CoV-2 positivity by nasal swab PCR; about ten were mild, one severe.

This clonotype was picked up a small number of times. What it binds is unknown. An Oncomine TCR Beta short-read assay was used to sequence the DNA from cultured CD4+ T cells. TCRdb reprocessed the PCR reads with MiXCR, giving one entry per CDR3 protein. Here the sample spans 8,500 to 13,000 distinct CDR3 sequences, 77% being singletons. The sample's treatment: roughly ten-day PBMC culture with coronavirus spike peptide pools or control peptides (ViraFEST assay). Positive PCR results dated from March to December 2020, before the US Alpha, Beta and Delta variants. The TCR originated in a human donor who had recovered from COVID-19. Sequences were obtained from CD4+ T cells from blood, cultured in vitro.

CDR3 sequence: CASRATGGTEAFF. The CDR3 DNA is TGTGCCAGCAGGGCGACAGGGGGGACTGAAGCTTTCTTT. The gene calls are TRBV6-1 and TRBJ1-1, with 9 bases lining up with TRBD1. V gave up 6 bases and J gave up 5 bases; unmatched junction bases: 4. Germline CDR1 is MNHNS and CDR2 is SASEGT. The CDR3 contains 13 residues.